The clone carrying this T cell receptor (beta chain) was counted only a few times. The same CDR3 is also encoded by other DNA sequences in this sample. Germline trimming cut 5 bases from V and 2 bases from J; bases unmatched to any gene: 4. CDR1 is SGHNT and CDR2 is YYREEE in the germline V gene (reference sequence). The length of the CDR3 is 17 residues. Clones were sequenced by immunoSEQ multiplex PCR, and TCRdb holds only the in-frame ones, with some missing. The repertoire holds roughly 230,000 clones, with around four fifths as singletons. This specimen belongs to a study of blood T cell repertoires in COVID-19.

The TCR originated in a man between 35 and 55 years old with active or convalescent COVID-19. The sequenced sample was peripheral blood. This chain uses TRBV5-4 with TRBJ2-2; 15 bases map to TRBD2. CDR3 region: CASRPGLAGGNTGELFF. The CDR3 nucleotides are TGTGCCAGCAGGCCGGGACTAGCGGGGGGTAACACCGGGGAGCTGTTTTTT.